This T cell receptor (beta chain) derives from a study of beta chain features in type 1 diabetes (dated by TCRdb to the late 2010s). Study-level background: No differences in mean age, gender distribution, total cell number or subset yield were found between patients and healthy donors. Across all samples, fewer than 130 million sorted cells were examined, and cell number per subset correlated strongly with RNA yield. In the study, recently diagnosed type 1 diabetes patients and matched healthy donors were compared on the TCRB repertoires of their sorted circulating CD4+ T cell subsets. Regulatory and stem cell-like memory subsets were obtained from only 8 patients and roughly eight healthy donors, while naive and central memory subsets were obtained from all 30 or so donors. The paper as a whole reports these results and caveats: Because cDNA was sequenced instead of genomic DNA, highly expressing activated cells could be over-represented, though the groups showed no difference in activation or CD3 levels. Naive, central memory and regulatory TCRB repertoires appeared to be more similar among patients than among healthy donors. Only small numbers of individuals were included in the HLA sub-analyses, which left unresolved whether HLA type had any influence on TCRB rearrangement. Type 1 diabetes patients showed a moderate but significant shortening of TCRB CDR3 length in all four CD4+ subsets. PCR might favor shorter templates, but patient and control samples were amplified and corrected together, so any skew would affect both groups equally. Patients with type 1 diabetes made fewer insertions and deleted more nucleotides at VDJ recombination sites, implying thymic rearrangement abnormalities.

The High Capacity cDNA Reverse Transcription Kit was used to reverse transcribe all of the isolated RNA, meaning that expressed TCRB transcripts were what got sequenced. Deep immunoSEQ sequencing was applied to naive, central memory and regulatory T cell samples, giving an average of roughly 3.5 million total reads per sample. Sorted cells were lysed in RLT buffer, and RNA was extracted using DNase-treated RNeasy Micro or Mini kits according to cell number. To prevent cross-contamination, every cell subset was processed on its own, while patient and healthy donor samples were processed together. TCRB sequences were amplified from cDNA with the immunoSEQ multiplex PCR, producing 87-bp fragments spanning the CDR3 region. Sequencing of the amplicons was done on the Illumina HiSeq platform. Per the source publication's procedure: Synthetic template baselines were used to correct PCR bias computationally, reads within Hamming distance 2 were collapsed, and singletons that could not be merged were discarded. By aligning reads against IMGT, V, D and J genes, CDR3 length, and insertions or deletions at six rearrangement sites were assigned. Clonotype counts were normalized to sorted cell number within each subset before computing true diversity and Gini coefficients with the tcR R package. Repertoire sharing was quantified using the overlap coefficient calculated on TCRB nucleotide sequences. TCRdb stores this immuneACCESS table with in-frame sequences only. Part of the clones is absent; in the studies checked, under half of the shortfall reflects unresolved V genes, and no reason is known for the rest. V and J calls and clone size are copied from that table; D and trimming were computed from the DNA. The sample table records tens of thousands of clones; roughly 49% of these occur just once. 0.55% to 0.8% of the sample belongs to the ten largest clones.

Trimming removed 6 bases from V and 1 base from J, leaving 12 bases between the germline ends. From the cysteine through the phenylalanine, the CDR3 covers 14 amino acids. This entry keeps only the CDR3 DNA: 42 bases, framed from base 1. Reading the germline V gene gives CDR1 SGHTA and CDR2 FQGNSA. Compared with the rest of its sample, this clone is medium-sized (0.01 to 0.1%). Its antigen has not been determined. Base qualities are not recorded, but no much larger clone differs from it by a single base. Each donor gave one peripheral blood draw, approximately 120 mL on average, collected into heparinised tubes. Using a panel that included CD45RO, CCR7, CD25, CD127, CD95 and CD27, naive, central memory, regulatory and stem cell-like memory CD4+ T cells were sorted on a BD FACSAria II. Purity was above 98% for every sorted population. PBMCs were separated immediately by Lymphoprep density gradient centrifugation and were stained directly, without being cultured. So that batch effects would be minimized, each experiment stained and sorted samples in pairs, pairing one healthy donor with one patient.

The receptor was derived from a young man with type 1 diabetes. This sequence uses TRBV7-2 and TRBJ2-5; the D gene is perhaps TRBD1, from 6 matching bases. The sample comprised central memory CD4+ T cells from blood. The nucleotides read TGTGCCAGCAGACCAACAGGGACCCAAGAGACCCAGTACTTC. It encodes CASRPTGTQETQYF.